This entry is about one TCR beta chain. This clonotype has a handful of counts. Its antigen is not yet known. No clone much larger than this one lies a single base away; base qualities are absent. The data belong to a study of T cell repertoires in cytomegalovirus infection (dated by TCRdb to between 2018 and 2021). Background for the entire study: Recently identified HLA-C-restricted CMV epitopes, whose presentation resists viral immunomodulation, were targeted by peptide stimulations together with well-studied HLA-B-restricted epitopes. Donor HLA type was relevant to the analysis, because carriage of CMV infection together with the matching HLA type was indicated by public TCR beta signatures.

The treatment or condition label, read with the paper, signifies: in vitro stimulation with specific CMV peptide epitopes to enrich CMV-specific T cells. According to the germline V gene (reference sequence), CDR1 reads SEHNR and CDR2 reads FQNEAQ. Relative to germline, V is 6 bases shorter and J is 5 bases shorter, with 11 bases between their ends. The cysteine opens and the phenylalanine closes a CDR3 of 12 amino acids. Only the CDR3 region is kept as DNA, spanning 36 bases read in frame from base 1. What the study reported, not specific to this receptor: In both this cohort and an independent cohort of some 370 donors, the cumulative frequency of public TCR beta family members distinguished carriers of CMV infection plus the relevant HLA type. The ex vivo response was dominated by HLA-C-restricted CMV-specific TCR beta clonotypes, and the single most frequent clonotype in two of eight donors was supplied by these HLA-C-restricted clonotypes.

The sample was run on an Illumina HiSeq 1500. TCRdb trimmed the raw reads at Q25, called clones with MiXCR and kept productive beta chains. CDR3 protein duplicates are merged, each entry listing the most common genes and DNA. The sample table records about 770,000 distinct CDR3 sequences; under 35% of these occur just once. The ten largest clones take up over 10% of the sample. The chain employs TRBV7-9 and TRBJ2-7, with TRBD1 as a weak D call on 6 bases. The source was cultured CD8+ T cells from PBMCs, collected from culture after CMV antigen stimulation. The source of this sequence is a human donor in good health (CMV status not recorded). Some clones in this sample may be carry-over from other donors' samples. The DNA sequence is TGTGCCAGCAGACAGGGACCGAACGAGCAGTACTTC. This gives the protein CASRQGPNEQYF. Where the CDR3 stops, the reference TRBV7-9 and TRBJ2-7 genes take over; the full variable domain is DTGVSQNPRHKITKRGQNVTFRCDPISEHNRLYWYRQTLGQGPEFLTYFQNEAQLEKSRLLSDRFSAERPKGSFSTLEIQRTEQGDSAMYLCASRQGPNEQYFGPGTRLTVT.